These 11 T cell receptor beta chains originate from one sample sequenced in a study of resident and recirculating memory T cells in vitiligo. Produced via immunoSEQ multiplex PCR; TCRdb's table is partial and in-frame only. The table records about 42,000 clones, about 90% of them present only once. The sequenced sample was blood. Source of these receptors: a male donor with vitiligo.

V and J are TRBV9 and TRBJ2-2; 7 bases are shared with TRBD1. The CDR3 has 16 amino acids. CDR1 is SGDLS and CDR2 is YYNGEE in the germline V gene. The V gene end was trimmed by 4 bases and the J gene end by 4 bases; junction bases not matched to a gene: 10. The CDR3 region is CASSSRTGQGTGELFF. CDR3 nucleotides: TGTGCCAGCAGCTCCCGGACAGGTCAAGGCACCGGGGAGCTGTTTTTT.

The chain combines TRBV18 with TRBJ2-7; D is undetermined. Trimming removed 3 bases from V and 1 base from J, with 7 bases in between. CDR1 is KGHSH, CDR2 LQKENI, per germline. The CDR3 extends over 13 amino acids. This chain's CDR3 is CASSPTVSYEQYF. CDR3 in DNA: TGTGCCAGCTCACCCACAGTATCCTACGAGCAGTACTTC.

The chain's CDR3 is CASRERRGYGQTQYF. The CDR3 DNA is TGTGCCAGCAGGGAAAGGCGGGGGTATGGTCAGACCCAGTACTTC. This rearrangement joins TRBV6-5 to TRBJ2-5; TRBD2 aligns across 7 bases. With V trimmed by 6 bases and J by 6 bases, 13 bases remained unmatched. The CDR3 runs to 15 residues. CDR1 and CDR2 (germline): MNHEY, SVGAGI.

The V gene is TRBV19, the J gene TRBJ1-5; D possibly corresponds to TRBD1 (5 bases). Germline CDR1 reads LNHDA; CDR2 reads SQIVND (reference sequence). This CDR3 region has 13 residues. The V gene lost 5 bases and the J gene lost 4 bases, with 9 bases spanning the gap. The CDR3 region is CASSEGQNQPQHF. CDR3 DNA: TGTGCCAGTAGTGAAGGACAAAATCAGCCCCAGCATTTT.

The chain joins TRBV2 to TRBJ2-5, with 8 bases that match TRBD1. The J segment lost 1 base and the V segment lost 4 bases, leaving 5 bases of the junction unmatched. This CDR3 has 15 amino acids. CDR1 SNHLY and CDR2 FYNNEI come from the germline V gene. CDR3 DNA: TGTGCCAGCAGTGCCCACAGGGGGGTCCAAGAGACCCAGTACTTC. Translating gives CASSAHRGVQETQYF.

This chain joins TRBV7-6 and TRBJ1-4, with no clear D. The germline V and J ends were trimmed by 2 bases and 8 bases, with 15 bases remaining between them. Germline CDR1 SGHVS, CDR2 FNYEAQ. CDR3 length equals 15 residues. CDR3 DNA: TGTGCCAGCAGCTTAACGTTTAGGGCGGGGGAAAAACTGTTTTTT. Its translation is CASSLTFRAGEKLFF.

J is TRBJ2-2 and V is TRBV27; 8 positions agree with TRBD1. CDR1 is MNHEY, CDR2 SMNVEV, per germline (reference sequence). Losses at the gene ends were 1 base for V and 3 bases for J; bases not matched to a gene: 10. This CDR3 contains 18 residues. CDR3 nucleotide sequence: TGTGCCAGCAGTTTATTGTTGGTCGGACAGGGTCACACCGGGGAGCTGTTTTTT. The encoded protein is CASSLLLVGQGHTGELFF.

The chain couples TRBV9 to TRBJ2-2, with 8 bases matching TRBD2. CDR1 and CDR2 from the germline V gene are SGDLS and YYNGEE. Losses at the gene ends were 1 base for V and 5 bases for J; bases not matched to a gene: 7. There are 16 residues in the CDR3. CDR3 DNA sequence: TGTGCCAGCAGCGTAACGCCAGCGGGGGCGACCGGGGAGCTGTTTTTT. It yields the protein CASSVTPAGATGELFF.

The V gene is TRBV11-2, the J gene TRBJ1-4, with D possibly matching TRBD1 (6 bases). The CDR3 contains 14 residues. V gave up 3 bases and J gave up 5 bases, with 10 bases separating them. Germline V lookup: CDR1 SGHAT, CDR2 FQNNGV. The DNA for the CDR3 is TGTGCCAGCAGCTTTACAGGGCCGAATGAAAAACTGTTTTTT. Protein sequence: CASSFTGPNEKLFF.

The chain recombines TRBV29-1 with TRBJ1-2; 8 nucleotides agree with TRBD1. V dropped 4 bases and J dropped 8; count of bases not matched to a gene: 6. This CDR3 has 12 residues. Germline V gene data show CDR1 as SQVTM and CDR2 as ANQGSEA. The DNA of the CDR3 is TGCAGCGTTGGGGACAGGAGCGTCGGCTACACCTTC. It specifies CSVGDRSVGYTF.

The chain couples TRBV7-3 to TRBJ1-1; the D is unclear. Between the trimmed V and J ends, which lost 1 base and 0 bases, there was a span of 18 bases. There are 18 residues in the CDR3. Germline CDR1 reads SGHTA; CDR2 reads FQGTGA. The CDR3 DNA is TGTGCCAGCAGCTTAAATCCGCCCCCTAGTTACATGAACACTGAAGCTTTCTTT. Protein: CASSLNPPPSYMNTEAFF.